A selection of T cell receptor beta chains follows, all from one sample in a study of vaccination and CD4 T cells after COVID-19. Each CDR3 protein gets one entry after TCRdb re-called the PCR reads with MiXCR. The sample lists more than 15,000 distinct CDR3 sequences, around a quarter occurring once. These TCRs are of unknown antigen specificity. Sequenced: cultured CD4+ T cells from blood. These receptors came from a human donor with COVID-19. The CDR3 runs from the conserved cysteine through the conserved F or W. Each record gives: V gene, J gene, CDR3 length, clone size, D gene, CDR3 protein, CDR3 DNA. The D gene is left open where the match is weak. A clone size is listed for some rows: how often the clone was seen (once, few, many), or a class if it is expanded.

TRBV2	TRBJ2-7	13	-	-	CASSGQIPYEQYF	TGTGCCAGCAGCGGACAGATTCCCTACGAGCAGTACTTC
TRBV2	TRBJ2-5	13	-	-	CASLRGYQETQYF	TGTGCCAGCCTCAGGGGTTACCAAGAGACCCAGTACTTC
TRBV20-1	TRBJ1-2	13	medium-sized	-	CSANRDSINGYTF	TGCAGTGCTAATCGAGACAGTATTAATGGCTACACCTTC
TRBV27	TRBJ2-3	16	-	TRBD2	CASSSPGTSGTGTQYF	TGTGCCAGCAGTTCACCCGGGACTAGCGGTACGGGTACGCAGTATTTT
TRBV5-8	TRBJ1-5	14	few	TRBD1	CASSSGQLNQPQHF	TGTGCCAGCAGCTCGGGACAGTTAAATCAGCCCCAGCATTTT
TRBV4-1	TRBJ1-6	14	-	-	CASSRAEGDSPLHF	TGCGCCAGCAGCCGTGCAGAAGGGGACTCACCCCTCCACTTT
TRBV7-2	TRBJ1-5	15	-	TRBD1	CASSMDRGQDQPQHF	TGTGCCAGCAGCATGGACAGGGGGCAGGATCAGCCCCAGCATTTT
TRBV20-1	TRBJ1-1	15	-	-	CSATRGASSNTEAFF	TGCAGTGCCACCCGGGGGGCATCTTCGAACACTGAAGCTTTCTTT
TRBV7-8	TRBJ2-6	20	few	-	CASRLNQIVPRDSGANVLTF	TGTGCCAGCAGGCTAAATCAAATAGTTCCCCGAGACTCTGGGGCCAACGTCCTGACTTTC
TRBV7-3	TRBJ2-2	14	few	-	CASSVVSGTGELFF	TGTGCCAGCAGCGTCGTAAGTGGGACCGGGGAGCTGTTTTTT
TRBV10-2	TRBJ1-1	15	few	-	CASSESIGWSTEAFF	TGCGCCAGCAGTGAGTCGATCGGGTGGAGTACTGAAGCTTTCTTT
TRBV18	TRBJ1-1	13	-	-	CASSEGQGTEAFF	TGTGCCAGCTCCGAGGGACAAGGCACTGAAGCTTTCTTT
TRBV24-1	TRBJ2-3	14	large	-	CATRLGELTDTQYF	TGTGCCACCAGACTAGGGGAATTGACAGATACGCAGTATTTT
TRBV20-1	TRBJ1-5	16	-	TRBD1	CSARDPTGAGNQPQHF	TGCAGTGCTAGAGACCCAACAGGGGCGGGCAATCAGCCCCAGCATTTT
TRBV20-1	TRBJ2-1	13	-	-	CSAQTGKYNEQFF	TGCAGTGCGCAGACCGGGAAGTACAATGAGCAGTTCTTC
TRBV7-2	TRBJ1-2	14	-	-	CASSLPASNYGYTF	TGTGCCAGCAGCTTACCGGCTTCTAACTATGGCTACACCTTC
TRBV7-3	TRBJ2-1	13	few	-	CASSLTGYNEQFF	TGTGCCAGCAGCTTAACCGGCTACAATGAGCAGTTCTTC
TRBV28	TRBJ1-5	11	-	-	CASSINQPQHF	TGTGCCAGCAGTATCAATCAGCCCCAGCATTTT
TRBV6-4	TRBJ2-3	13	-	-	CASSEEGQGTQYF	TGTGCCAGCAGTGAAGAGGGGCAGGGTACGCAGTATTTT
TRBV19	TRBJ2-5	12	-	-	CASSIAGETQYF	TGTGCCAGTAGTATAGCAGGGGAGACCCAGTACTTC
TRBV12-3/TRBV12-4	TRBJ2-1	12	-	-	CASSSVGGEQFF	TGTGCCAGCAGCTCAGTAGGCGGTGAGCAGTTCTTC
TRBV2	TRBJ1-5	15	few	-	CASSEAASLHQPQHF	TGTGCCAGCAGTGAAGCGGCCAGTCTACATCAGCCCCAGCATTTT
TRBV7-2	TRBJ1-2	15	medium-sized	TRBD1	CASSKRGQTGHGYTF	TGTGCCAGCAGCAAGAGGGGGCAGACCGGGCATGGCTACACCTTC
TRBV10-3	TRBJ1-2	14	-	-	CAISEGGQGRGYTF	TGTGCCATCAGTGAAGGAGGTCAGGGGAGAGGCTACACCTTC
TRBV7-6	TRBJ1-4	15	few	TRBD1	CASSTRTGGGEKLFF	TGTGCCAGCAGCACCCGGACAGGGGGAGGAGAAAAACTGTTTTTT
TRBV7-2	TRBJ2-7	15	-	TRBD2	CASSDRTSGGYEQYF	TGTGCCAGCAGCGATCGGACTAGCGGGGGGTACGAGCAGTACTTC
TRBV7-2	TRBJ2-3	15	few	TRBD2	CASRKGLGPSDTQYF	TGTGCCAGCAGAAAAGGACTAGGTCCGTCAGATACGCAGTATTTT
TRBV5-1	TRBJ1-2	16	few	TRBD1	CASSERTGAGSYGYTF	TGCGCCAGCAGCGAACGGACAGGGGCCGGAAGCTATGGCTACACCTTC